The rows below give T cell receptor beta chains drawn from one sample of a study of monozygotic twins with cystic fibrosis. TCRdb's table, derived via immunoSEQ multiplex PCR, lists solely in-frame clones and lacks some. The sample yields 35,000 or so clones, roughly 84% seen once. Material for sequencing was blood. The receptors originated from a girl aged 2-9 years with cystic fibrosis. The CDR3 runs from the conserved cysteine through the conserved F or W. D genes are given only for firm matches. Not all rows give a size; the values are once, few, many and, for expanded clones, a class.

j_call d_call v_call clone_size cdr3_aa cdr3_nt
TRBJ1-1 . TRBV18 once CASSPALRRDEAFF TGTGCCAGCAGCCCTGCCTTAAGACGGGATGAAGCTTTCTTT
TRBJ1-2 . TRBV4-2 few CASSQGDPTYYGYTF TGTGCCAGCAGCCAAGGGGACCCCACTTACTATGGCTACACCTTC
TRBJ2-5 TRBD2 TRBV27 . CASSLRGLAVQETQYF TGTGCCAGCAGTTTACGAGGGCTAGCGGTACAAGAGACCCAGTACTTC
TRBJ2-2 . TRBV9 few CASSVEGYGFGELFF TGTGCCAGCAGCGTAGAGGGATATGGGTTTGGGGAGCTGTTTTTT
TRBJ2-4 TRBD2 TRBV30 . CAWSPPTSGTSKKNIQYF TGTGCCTGGAGTCCTCCGACTAGCGGGACATCTAAAAAAAACATTCAGTACTTC
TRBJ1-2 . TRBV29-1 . CSVAAGRAGGYTF TGCAGCGTTGCCGCTGGTAGGGCCGGCGGCTACACCTTC
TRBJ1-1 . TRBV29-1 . CSVVRQVMNTEAFF TGCAGCGTTGTTAGACAGGTCATGAACACTGAAGCTTTCTTT
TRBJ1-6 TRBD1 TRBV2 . CASRDRASYNSPLHF TGTGCCAGCAGGGACAGGGCGTCCTATAATTCACCCCTCCACTTT
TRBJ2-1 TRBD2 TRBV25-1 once CASSTGTSGGKQFF TGTGCCAGCTCAACCGGGACTAGCGGGGGTAAGCAGTTCTTC
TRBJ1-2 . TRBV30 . CAWTKPGSYGYTF TGTGCCTGGACCAAGCCGGGATCCTATGGCTACACCTTC
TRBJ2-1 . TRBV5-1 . CASSPTGFRNEQFF TGCGCCAGCAGCCCCACAGGGTTTAGAAATGAGCAGTTCTTC
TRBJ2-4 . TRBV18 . CASSPFGGQAKNIQYF TGTGCCAGCTCACCATTCGGGGGTCAAGCCAAAAACATTCAGTACTTC
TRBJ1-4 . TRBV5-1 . CASSAGAGLSTNEKLFF TGCGCCAGCAGTGCGGGGGCAGGGCTCTCAACTAATGAAAAACTGTTTTTT
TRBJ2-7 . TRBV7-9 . CASSPPRGVGEQYF TGTGCCAGCAGCCCCCCGAGGGGGGTCGGCGAGCAGTACTTC
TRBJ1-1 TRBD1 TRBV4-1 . CASRGSTGANTEAFF TGCGCCAGCAGGGGATCGACAGGGGCCAACACTGAAGCTTTCTTT
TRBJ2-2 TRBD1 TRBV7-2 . CASSQGQDRLAPGELFF TGTGCCAGCAGCCAAGGTCAGGACAGGTTGGCCCCCGGGGAGCTGTTTTTT
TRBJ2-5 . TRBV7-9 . CASSLVGTHQETQYF TGTGCCAGCAGCTTAGTTGGGACCCATCAAGAGACCCAGTACTTC
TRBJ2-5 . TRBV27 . CASSWSGVEPQETQYF TGTGCCAGCAGTTGGTCGGGAGTCGAACCCCAAGAGACCCAGTACTTC
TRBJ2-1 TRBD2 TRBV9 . CASSVSGGAAEQFF TGTGCCAGCAGCGTAAGCGGGGGGGCTGCTGAGCAGTTCTTC
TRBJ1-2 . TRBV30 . CAWSVTWRTEHGYTF TGTGCCTGGAGTGTAACGTGGCGGACGGAACATGGCTACACCTTC
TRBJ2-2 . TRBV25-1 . CASSALGPNTGELFF TGTGCCAGCAGTGCACTGGGACCGAACACCGGGGAGCTGTTTTTT
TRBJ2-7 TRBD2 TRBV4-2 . CASSQDWGGLATYEQYF TGTGCCAGCAGCCAAGATTGGGGGGGACTAGCAACCTACGAGCAGTACTTC
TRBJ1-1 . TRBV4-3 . CASSQGHTANTEAFF TGCGCCAGCAGCCAAGGACACACCGCGAACACTGAAGCTTTCTTT
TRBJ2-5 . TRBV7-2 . CASSYETYPRGTQYF TGTGCCAGCAGTTACGAAACTTACCCCCGGGGGACCCAGTACTTC
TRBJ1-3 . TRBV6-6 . CASSFTPDTIYF TGTGCCAGCAGTTTCACCCCGGACACCATATATTTT
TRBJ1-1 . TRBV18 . CASSPGTINTEAFF TGTGCCAGCTCACCAGGCACGATCAACACTGAAGCTTTCTTT
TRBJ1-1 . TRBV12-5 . CASGLVGYTEAFF TGTGCTAGTGGTTTGGTAGGATACACTGAAGCTTTCTTT
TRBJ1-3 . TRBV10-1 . CASSNPPGHQPGNTIYF TGCGCCAGCAGTAACCCTCCGGGACACCAGCCTGGAAACACCATATATTTT
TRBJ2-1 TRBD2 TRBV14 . CASSQEPGLAHNEQFF TGTGCCAGCAGCCAAGAACCGGGACTAGCCCACAATGAGCAGTTCTTC
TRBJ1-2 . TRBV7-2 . CASSLVGGNYGYTF TGTGCCAGCAGCTTAGTGGGGGGCAACTATGGCTACACCTTC
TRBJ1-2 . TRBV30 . CAWSARPYGYTF TGTGCCTGGAGTGCACGGCCCTATGGCTACACCTTC
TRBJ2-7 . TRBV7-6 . CASSKTPTGKRNYEQYF TGTGCCAGCAGCAAAACCCCCACAGGGAAGAGGAACTACGAGCAGTACTTC
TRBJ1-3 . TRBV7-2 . CASSPDRRNTIYF TGTGCCAGCAGCCCGGATCGGCGAAACACCATATATTTT
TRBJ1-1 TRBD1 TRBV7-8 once CASSLPAWTGVKNTEAFF TGTGCCAGCAGCTTACCCGCCTGGACAGGGGTCAAGAACACTGAAGCTTTCTTT
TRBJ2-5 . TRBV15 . CATSRGGETQYF TGTGCCACCAGCAGAGGGGGGGAGACCCAGTACTTC
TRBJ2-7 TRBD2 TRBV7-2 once CASSLTSTWYEQYF TGTGCCAGCAGCTTGACTAGCACTTGGTACGAGCAGTACTTC
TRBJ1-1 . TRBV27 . CASRLLLNTEAFF TGTGCCAGCAGACTTTTGCTGAACACTGAAGCTTTCTTT
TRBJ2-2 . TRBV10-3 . CAISEPTGLNTGELFF TGTGCCATCAGTGAGCCAACAGGGCTGAACACCGGGGAGCTGTTTTTT
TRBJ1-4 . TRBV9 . CASSVQGSNEKLFF TGTGCCAGCAGCGTACAGGGCTCTAATGAAAAACTGTTTTTT
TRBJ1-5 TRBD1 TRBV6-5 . CASRPLGQGRQPQHF TGTGCCAGCAGACCCCTTGGACAGGGTAGGCAGCCCCAGCATTTT
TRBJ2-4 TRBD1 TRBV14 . CASSQEAGRGLVNIQYF TGTGCCAGCAGCCAGGAGGCCGGCAGGGGGCTCGTAAACATTCAGTACTTC
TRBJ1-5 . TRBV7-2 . CASSLRVGPQHF TGTGCCAGCAGCTTAAGGGTAGGACCCCAGCATTTT
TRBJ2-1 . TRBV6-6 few CASSYSRVYNEQFF TGTGCCAGCAGTTACTCGCGGGTATACAATGAGCAGTTCTTC
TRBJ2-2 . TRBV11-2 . CASSLAGFGGELFF TGTGCCAGCAGCTTAGCCGGGTTCGGCGGGGAGCTGTTTTTT
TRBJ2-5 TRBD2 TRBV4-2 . CASSPRLGGGGAETQYF TGTGCCAGCAGCCCCCGCCTCGGGGGCGGGGGGGCGGAGACCCAGTACTTC
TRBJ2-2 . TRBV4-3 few CASSQKSRGGELFF TGCGCCAGCAGCCAGAAATCACGGGGCGGGGAGCTGTTTTTT
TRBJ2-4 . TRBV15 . CATSSPGFRGLEDIQYF TGTGCCACCAGCAGCCCCGGCTTCAGGGGCCTCGAGGACATTCAGTACTTC
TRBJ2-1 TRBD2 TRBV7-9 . CASSLVALAGAYNEQFF TGTGCCAGCAGCTTAGTAGCCCTAGCGGGGGCTTACAATGAGCAGTTCTTC
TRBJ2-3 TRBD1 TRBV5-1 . CASSQGTGEHTDTQYF TGCGCCAGCAGCCAGGGGACAGGGGAACACACAGATACGCAGTATTTT
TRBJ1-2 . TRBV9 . CASSPQTGNGYTF TGTGCCAGCAGCCCACAGACCGGAAATGGCTACACCTTC
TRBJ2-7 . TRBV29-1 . CSTWTVGSYEQYF TGCAGCACTTGGACAGTAGGGTCATACGAGCAGTACTTC
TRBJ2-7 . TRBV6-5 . CASRQAYEQYF TGTGCCAGTAGACAGGCCTACGAGCAGTACTTC
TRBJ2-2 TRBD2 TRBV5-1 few CASSLQPGLAGGELFF TGCGCCAGCAGCTTGCAACCGGGACTAGCGGGCGGGGAGCTGTTTTTT